One and the same sample provided the 17 T cell receptor beta chains below, sequenced in a study of blood T cell repertoires in COVID-19. Sequencing was performed with immunoSEQ multiplex PCR; in TCRdb, only in-frame clones are kept and a portion is missing. This sample carries roughly 120,000 clones, about 86% of them seen once, and the ten largest clones take 7.5% to 9%. The sequenced sample was peripheral blood. The receptors stem from a man aged 70-80 years who had recovered from COVID-19.

This clone is a singleton in its sample. CDR3 residues: CASSLLQVSSGNTIYF. CDR3 coding DNA: TGTGCCAGCAGTTTATTACAGGTAAGCTCTGGAAACACCATATATTTT. The chain joins TRBV27 to TRBJ1-3; D perhaps matches TRBD1 (5 bases). Germline values: CDR1 MNHEY, CDR2 SMNVEV (reference sequence). The CDR3 is 16 amino acids. The V end was cut by 1 base, the J end by 0 bases, with 10 bases between.

This clone has only a few counts. The chain carries TRBV4-3 and TRBJ2-7; 7 bases match TRBD1. The germline gives CDR1 LGHNA, CDR2 YSLEER. J gave up 0 bases and V 1 base, and 6 bases lay outside the gene matches. The CDR3 is made up of 16 amino acids. The CDR3 DNA reads TGCGCCAGCAGCCAAGTCCCCGGGGACAGCTCCTACGAGCAGTACTTC. Its protein is CASSQVPGDSSYEQYF.

The V call is TRBV28, the J call TRBJ2-2; D gene uncertain. The ends were cut back, 1 base at V and 1 base at J, with 13 bases in the middle. The CDR3 has 17 residues. Germline values: CDR1 MDHEN, CDR2 SYDVKM. The CDR3 DNA is TGTGCCAGCAGTTTATCCCTCCGCCGGTTGAACACCGGGGAGCTGTTTTTT. Translated: CASSLSLRRLNTGELFF. The entire variable domain, with the rest obtained from reference TRBV28 and TRBJ2-2, is as follows: DVKVTQSSRYLVKRTGEKVFLECVQDMDHENMFWYRQDPGLGLRLIYFSYDVKMKEKGDIPEGYSVSREKKERFSLILESASTNQTSMYLCASSLSLRRLNTGELFFGEGSRLTVL.

The sample holds a few counts of this clone. V usage is TRBV13 and J usage is TRBJ1-5, with 9 bases fitting TRBD1. The CDR3 has 15 residues. The junction had 7 bases not matched to a gene; V was cut back by 4 bases and J by 6 bases. Germline V gene sequence: CDR1 PRHDT, CDR2 FYEKMQ (reference sequence). The CDR3 region is CASSSQGAAGQPQHF. In DNA, the CDR3 is TGTGCCAGCAGCTCACAGGGGGCGGCGGGTCAGCCCCAGCATTTT.

V gene TRBV19 combines with J gene TRBJ1-5, with a possible D match to TRBD1 (5 bases). Germline V lookup: CDR1 LNHDA, CDR2 SQIVND (reference sequence). V lost 3 bases, J lost 1 base, and 10 bases lay in between. This CDR3 spans 15 amino acids. CDR3 in DNA: TGTGCCAGTAGTATGACAGCTTACAGCAATCAGCCCCAGCATTTT. Translated, it gives CASSMTAYSNQPQHF. The full variable domain, its missing parts supplied by reference TRBV19 and TRBJ1-5, is DGGITQSPKYLFRKEGQNVTLSCEQNLNHDAMYWYRQDPGQGLRLIYYSQIVNDFQKGDIAEGYSVSREKKESFPLTVTSAQKNPTAFYLCASSMTAYSNQPQHFGDGTRLSIL.

The chain uses TRBV6-2 or TRBV6-3 and TRBJ2-1, with D possibly matching TRBD2 (5 bases). The V and J ends lost 2 bases and 6 bases respectively, with 11 bases between them. The CDR3 covers 14 residues. The V gene's germline CDR1 is MNHEY and CDR2 SVGEGT. CDR3 sequence (DNA): TGTGCCAGCAGTTACCGGCTAGCCTCCAATGAGCAGTTCTTC. Amino acid sequence: CASSYRLASNEQFF.

The chain uses TRBV19 and TRBJ1-1; TRBD1 matches at 9 bases. Germline CDR1 LNHDA, CDR2 SQIVND (reference sequence). This CDR3 spans 13 amino acids. V shed 9 bases and J 3 bases; nucleotides not matched to a gene: 5. The CDR3 bases are TGTGCCAGGGACAGGGGTACTTACACTGAAGCTTTCTTT. As protein: CARDRGTYTEAFF.

The V call is TRBV18, the J call TRBJ2-5; the D gene is possibly TRBD2 (6 bases). Germline V gene lookup returns CDR1 KGHSH and CDR2 LQKENI. CDR3 length: 13 amino acids. V gave up 3 bases and J gave up 3 bases, with 8 bases separating them. Here the CDR3 reads CASSPSGEETQYF. CDR3 sequence (DNA): TGTGCCAGCTCACCTAGCGGTGAAGAGACCCAGTACTTC.

The V call is TRBV5-1, the J call TRBJ2-1; D might be TRBD2 (5 bases). CDR1 and CDR2 from the germline V gene are SGHRS and YFSETQ. This CDR3 spans 15 amino acids. Trimming left V 4 bases short and J 0 bases short, with 11 bases between. CDR3 coding DNA: TGCGCCAGCAGCAGTAGCGCTACCTCCTACAATGAGCAGTTCTTC. Translating it yields CASSSSATSYNEQFF.

This clone showed up just once. J is TRBJ2-1 and V is TRBV11-2, with D possibly TRBD2 on 6 matching bases. V lost 7 bases and J lost 4, with 20 bases in between. Germline lookup yields CDR1 SGHAT and CDR2 FQNNGV. The CDR3 sequence is 16 residues long. The DNA of the CDR3 is TGTGCCAGCAACTCAAGGGAGGTGGACTATTACAATGAGCAGTTCTTC. Encoded protein: CASNSREVDYYNEQFF.

The V and J genes are TRBV7-2 and TRBJ2-2, with D uncertain. Germline lookup yields CDR1 SGHTA and CDR2 FQGNSA. The CDR3 consists of 14 residues. Trimming removed 1 base from V and 4 bases from J, with 7 bases in between. CDR3 sequence: CASSLGLLTGELFF. The CDR3, as DNA: TGTGCCAGCAGCTTAGGACTTCTCACCGGGGAGCTGTTTTTT.

J is TRBJ1-6 and V is TRBV7-9, with D unclear. This CDR3 is built from 13 residues. Germline values: CDR1 SEHNR, CDR2 FQNEAQ (reference sequence). V lost 1 base, J lost 10 bases, and 8 bases lay in between. CDR3 amino acids: CASSLELESPLHF. In DNA form, the CDR3 reads TGTGCCAGCAGCTTAGAACTAGAATCACCCCTCCACTTT.

Here the CDR3 reads CASSLTILYTDTQYF. CDR3 DNA: TGCGCCAGCAGCTTGACTATACTGTACACAGATACGCAGTATTTT. V is TRBV4-1 and J is TRBJ2-3, with D maybe TRBD2 (5 bases). This CDR3 has 15 amino acids. Germline lookup yields CDR1 MGHRA and CDR2 YSYEKL. Deletions cut 5 bases from V and 2 bases from J, with 14 bases between.

This chain connects TRBV11-2 to TRBJ1-1, with 8 nucleotides matching TRBD1. This CDR3 has 16 residues. In germline, CDR1 is SGHAT, CDR2 FQNNGV. The ends lost 7 bases at V and 3 bases at J; junction bases unmatched: 13. The CDR3 spells CASNNLGTGGYTEAFF. Here the CDR3 DNA reads TGTGCCAGCAACAACTTAGGCACAGGGGGGTACACTGAAGCTTTCTTT.

V is TRBV6-5 and J is TRBJ1-3; the D gene is possibly TRBD1 (6 bases). V lost 6 bases and J 0 bases, leaving 12 bases between the germline ends. The length of the CDR3 is 15 residues. The V gene's germline CDR1 is MNHEY and CDR2 SVGAGI. CDR3 amino acids: CASSSTGYSGNTIYF. CDR3 bases: TGTGCCAGCAGCTCGACAGGATACTCTGGAAACACCATATATTTT.

This chain links TRBV5-4 with TRBJ2-3, with D perhaps matching TRBD2 (5 bases). The CDR3 is 16 amino acids. With 0 bases removed from V and 5 bases from J, the gap between germline ends came to 16 bases. CDR1 and CDR2 (germline): SGHNT, YYREEE (reference sequence). The CDR3, as DNA: TGTGCCAGCAGCTTGGTCGGGGTTGATAAAGGAGATACGCAGTATTTT. This codes for CASSLVGVDKGDTQYF.

This chain connects TRBV28 to TRBJ1-3; the D gene is possibly TRBD1 (6 bases). Trimming shortened V by 3 bases and J by 0 bases, and 15 bases separated the two germline ends. CDR3 length: 17 amino acids. Germline CDR1 MDHEN, CDR2 SYDVKM. Written as DNA, the CDR3 is TGTGCCAGCAGTTTGGCAGGGGTCCTCTTCTCTGGAAACACCATATATTTT. Its protein product is CASSLAGVLFSGNTIYF.